The 21 T cell receptor beta chains in this list originate from one sample, sequenced in a study of cytomegalovirus exposure and HLA in healthy donors. In the PCR, 60 Vbeta and 13 Jbeta primers were used. The assay was immunoSEQ multiplex PCR, and TCRdb's table has in-frame clones only and misses some. The sample consists of about 190,000 clones, roughly 80% of them appearing once. Sequencing input: PBMCs. The receptor source for this set is a woman between 18 and 29 years old in good health and CMV-seronegative.

The chain links TRBV7-2 to TRBJ2-7; D call uncertain. CDR1 and CDR2 (germline): SGHTA, FQGNSA. The CDR3 is 15 residues long. V lost 0 bases and J lost 3, with 12 bases in between. The CDR3 sequence: CASSLAHGSSYEQYF. The CDR3 bases are TGTGCCAGCAGCTTAGCACACGGGTCCAGCTACGAGCAGTACTTC. The full variable domain, completed using reference TRBV7-2 and TRBJ2-7, is GAGVSQSPSNKVTEKGKDVELRCDPISGHTALYWYRQSLGQGLEFLIYFQGNSAPDKSGLPSDRFSAERTGGSVSTLTIQRTQQEDSAVYLCASSLAHGSSYEQYFGPGTRLTVT.

This chain uses TRBV19 with TRBJ2-5; 7 bases are shared with TRBD1. The CDR3 consists of 14 residues. V lost 4 bases and J lost 1; bases outside the gene matches: 3. Germline V gene sequence: CDR1 LNHDA, CDR2 SQIVND (reference sequence). The CDR3 spells CASSNRGAQETQYF. In DNA form, the CDR3 reads TGTGCCAGTAGTAACAGGGGAGCCCAAGAGACCCAGTACTTC.

There are a few counts of this clone. The chain links TRBV11-1 to TRBJ1-1, with 7 positions matching TRBD1. J gave up 2 bases and V 4 bases, and 7 bases lay outside the gene matches. CDR1 and CDR2 from the germline V gene are SGHAT and FQDESV (reference sequence). This CDR3 has 15 residues. The chain's CDR3 is CASSSQGRANTEAFF. CDR3 coding DNA: TGTGCCAGCAGCTCACAGGGGCGGGCTAACACTGAAGCTTTCTTT.

V usage is TRBV11-2 and J usage is TRBJ2-7; 7 bases map to TRBD1. The CDR3 is 13 residues long. The V gene end was trimmed by 5 bases and the J gene end by 5 bases; junction bases not matched to a gene: 6. Germline V gene data show CDR1 as SGHAT and CDR2 as FQNNGV. This chain's CDR3 is CASSQTGTHEQYF. CDR3 DNA sequence: TGTGCCAGCAGCCAGACAGGGACCCACGAGCAGTACTTC.

This chain connects TRBV5-1 to TRBJ1-4; no firm D call. The CDR3 is 16 amino acids. V was shortened by 1 base and J by 0 bases, with 10 bases between the two germline ends. Germline V gene data show CDR1 as SGHRS and CDR2 as YFSETQ. The CDR3: CASSLQDRATNEKLFF. The CDR3 DNA reads as TGCGCCAGCAGCTTGCAAGATAGAGCAACTAATGAAAAACTGTTTTTT.

The V gene is TRBV28, the J gene TRBJ1-5; no firm D call. Trimming left V 2 bases short and J 7 bases short, with 6 bases between. CDR1 MDHEN and CDR2 SYDVKM come from the germline V gene. The CDR3 has 12 amino acids. CDR3 protein: CASSLPVQPQHF. DNA of the CDR3: TGTGCCAGCAGTTTACCAGTCCAGCCCCAGCATTTT. Filled out from reference TRBV28 and TRBJ1-5, the complete variable domain reads DVKVTQSSRYLVKRTGEKVFLECVQDMDHENMFWYRQDPGLGLRLIYFSYDVKMKEKGDIPEGYSVSREKKERFSLILESASTNQTSMYLCASSLPVQPQHFGDGTRLSIL.

The CDR3 bases are TGTGCCAGCACCCTGGGGAGTAACTATGGCTACACCTTC. As protein: CASTLGSNYGYTF. The gene calls are TRBV6-5 and TRBJ1-2; D remains ambiguous. With 7 bases removed from V and 1 base from J, the gap between germline ends came to 10 bases. This CDR3 region has 13 residues. CDR1 MNHEY and CDR2 SVGAGI come from the germline V gene.

The V gene is TRBV11-3, the J gene TRBJ2-2, with no clear D. This CDR3 comprises 14 residues. The V end lost 0 bases, the J end lost 4 bases, and 6 bases lay between the germline ends. CDR1 and CDR2 (germline): SGHNT, YENEEA. In DNA, the CDR3 is TGTGCCAGCAGCTTAGATTCTACCACCGGGGAGCTGTTTTTT. Its translation is CASSLDSTTGELFF.

This sequence joins TRBV6-1 and TRBJ1-5; 9 positions agree with TRBD1. CDR1 and CDR2 from the germline V gene are MNHNS and SASEGT. The CDR3 is 16 residues long. Trimming at V came to 0 bases and at J to 3 bases, leaving 3 bases not matched to a gene. The CDR3 sequence is CASSEAIQGANQPQHF. CDR3 nucleotide sequence: TGTGCCAGCAGTGAAGCCATACAGGGGGCCAATCAGCCCCAGCATTTT.

This clone was observed once. The V call is TRBV19, the J call TRBJ2-7; D uncertain. V shed 3 bases and J shed 3 bases, with 24 bases lying between them. From germline, CDR1 is LNHDA and CDR2 SQIVND (reference sequence). The CDR3 consists of 18 residues. The CDR3, as DNA: TGTGCCAGTAGTATCGTCCCGAGGCGTTTGGGTACCAACTACGAGCAGTACTTC. Translated, it gives CASSIVPRRLGTNYEQYF.

This chain connects TRBV7-9 to TRBJ2-5; 9 bases fit TRBD2. In germline, CDR1 is SEHNR, CDR2 FQNEAQ (reference sequence). V was pared by 2 bases and J by 5 bases, with 12 bases of the junction left unmatched. This CDR3 spans 17 amino acids. CDR3 DNA: TGTGCCAGCAGCTTATACCGGGCGGGGGGGCCAGTGGAGACCCAGTACTTC. Translating it yields CASSLYRAGGPVETQYF.

The chain is built from TRBV29-1 and TRBJ2-3; TRBD2 is a possible D gene (5 bases). The germline V gene has CDR1 SQVTM and CDR2 ANQGSEA. CDR3 length equals 12 residues. The V gene lost 6 bases and the J gene lost 2 bases, with 9 bases spanning the gap. For the CDR3, the DNA is TGCAGCGTGAGACTAAACACAGATACGCAGTATTTT. Residues: CSVRLNTDTQYF.

This chain joins TRBV5-8 and TRBJ2-6; possible D gene TRBD1, 6 bases. V was trimmed by 0 bases and J by 4 bases, leaving 14 bases between them. The CDR3 covers 17 residues. Germline values: CDR1 SGHTS, CDR2 YDEGEE. The CDR3 DNA follows: TGTGCCAGCAGCTTGGACAGGGATGCCTTGGGGGCCAACGTCCTGACTTTC. Protein product: CASSLDRDALGANVLTF.

V usage is TRBV10-3 and J usage is TRBJ1-3; the D gene is possibly TRBD1 (5 bases). V was clipped by 2 bases and J by 0 bases, with 17 bases between them. There are 18 residues in the CDR3. CDR1 and CDR2 from the germline V gene are ENHRY and SYGVKD. The CDR3 region is CAISETHQTDRSGNTIYF. The CDR3 coding sequence is TGTGCCATCAGTGAGACCCATCAGACAGACCGCTCTGGAAACACCATATATTTT.

The gene calls are TRBV15 and TRBJ1-2; possibly TRBD1 for D (5 bases). CDR3 size: 16 residues. Deletions cut 2 bases from V and 6 bases from J, with 19 bases between. The germline V gene encodes CDR1 LNHNV and CDR2 YYDKDF (reference sequence). The CDR3 coding sequence is TGTGCCACCAGCAGACCTTCCGGGGGGGAGAGGCATGGCTACACCTTC. This codes for CATSRPSGGERHGYTF.

The chain has TRBV11-1 and TRBJ2-1; weak D call: TRBD1 (5 bases). This CDR3 spans 14 amino acids. The ends were cut back, 6 bases at V and 2 bases at J, with 11 bases in the middle. The germline gives CDR1 SGHAT, CDR2 FQDESV (reference sequence). DNA for the CDR3: TGTGCCAGCAGGATCGACAGTACCTACAATGAGCAGTTCTTC. Translation gives CASRIDSTYNEQFF.

The V gene is TRBV27, the J gene TRBJ2-7, with TRBD2 matching 8 bases. J was trimmed by 3 bases and V by 4 bases; bases with no gene match: 8. This CDR3 spans 15 amino acids. Germline loops: CDR1 MNHEY, CDR2 SMNVEV (reference sequence). The CDR3 sequence: CASSSGREGLYEQYF. The CDR3, as DNA: TGTGCCAGCAGTTCCGGTCGGGAGGGCCTCTACGAGCAGTACTTC.

The chain combines TRBV18 with TRBJ1-2; TRBD1 matches at 9 bases. CDR1 KGHSH and CDR2 LQKENI come from the germline V gene. This CDR3 is 17 amino acids long. Trimming took 3 bases from V and 7 from J; bases not matched to a gene: 15. The CDR3 loop reads CASSPTQGQGGIGGYTF. The CDR3 DNA is TGTGCCAGCTCACCCACCCAGGGACAGGGCGGTATTGGTGGCTACACCTTC.

The rearrangement links TRBV28 to TRBJ2-3; weak D call: TRBD2 (6 bases). Germline values: CDR1 MDHEN, CDR2 SYDVKM. The length of the CDR3 is 14 residues. The ends were cut back, 7 bases at V and 3 bases at J, with 14 bases in the middle. CDR3 protein: CASTQRRGTDTQYF. The CDR3 nucleotides are TGTGCCAGCACCCAGCGGCGGGGAACAGATACGCAGTATTTT. The full variable domain, in which reference TRBV28 and TRBJ2-3 provide the parts outside the CDR3, is DVKVTQSSRYLVKRTGEKVFLECVQDMDHENMFWYRQDPGLGLRLIYFSYDVKMKEKGDIPEGYSVSREKKERFSLILESASTNQTSMYLCASTQRRGTDTQYFGPGTRLTVL.

This sequence joins TRBV30 and TRBJ2-2; TRBD2 aligns across 14 bases. With V trimmed by 0 bases and J by 7 bases, 13 bases remained unmatched. This CDR3 region has 19 residues. Per the germline V gene, CDR1 is GTSNPN and CDR2 is SVGIG (reference sequence). CDR3 protein: CAWSVGTSGRILAVGELFF. CDR3 DNA sequence: TGTGCCTGGAGTGTAGGGACTAGCGGGAGAATACTGGCTGTCGGGGAGCTGTTTTTT. Using reference TRBV30 and TRBJ2-2 for the parts outside the CDR3, the full variable domain is SQTIHQWPATLVQPVGSPLSLECTVEGTSNPNLYWYRQAAGRGLQLLFYSVGIGQISSEVPQNLSASRPQDRQFILSSKKLLLSDSGFYLCAWSVGTSGRILAVGELFFGEGSRLTVL.

In this sample, this clone turned up a few times. This chain uses TRBV6-5 with TRBJ1-2; weak D call: TRBD1 (6 bases). Germline assignment: CDR1 MNHEY and CDR2 SVGAGI. CDR3 size: 13 residues. Trimming cost V 2 bases and J 6 bases, with 10 bases left between them. CDR3 nucleotide sequence: TGTGCCAGCAGTTACGCGACAGGAGATGGCTACACCTTC. Translated: CASSYATGDGYTF.